The 11 T cell receptor beta chains in this list originate from one sample, sequenced in a study of shared clonotypes between healthy human individuals (dated by TCRdb to the early 2020s). The library relied on the immunoSEQ multiplex PCR assay. TCRdb re-hosts the immuneACCESS table, in-frame sequences only. Its copies lack some clones; in the studies checked, an unresolved V gene accounts for under half of them, and the cause for the rest is not known. This sample gives about 980,000 clones in total; 76% of them show up just once. The top ten clones comprise nearly 1.5% of the sample. The material sequenced was memory CD4+ T cells sorted from blood. The cell subset or site tag for this specimen amounts to: CD45RA-negative fraction. The receptors stem from a man aged 18 to 35 in good health.

This clone was seen more than once but under ten times. V gene TRBV19 combines with J gene TRBJ1-1; 8 nucleotides align to TRBD1. The CDR3 is 13 amino acids. Germline lookup yields CDR1 LNHDA and CDR2 SQIVND (reference sequence). V was clipped by 5 bases and J by 10 bases; unmatched bases: 9. For the CDR3, the DNA is TGTGCCAGTAGTCCGAATCGACAGGGGAGAGCTTTCTTT. Amino acid sequence: CASSPNRQGRAFF.

The rearrangement uses TRBV11-2 and TRBJ2-1, with D possibly being TRBD1 (6 bases). Trimming took off 1 base at V and 8 bases at J, with 15 bases between the two ends. This CDR3 spans 15 amino acids. Germline assignment: CDR1 SGHAT and CDR2 FQNNGV. The CDR3 sequence is CASSLAPQGIYEQFF. CDR3 in DNA: TGTGCCAGCAGCTTAGCCCCGCAGGGGATTTATGAGCAGTTCTTC.

CDR3 protein: CASSSGRLGTEDGYTF. The DNA for the CDR3 is TGCGCCAGCAGCTCGGGTCGGCTCGGGACAGAGGATGGCTACACCTTC. J is TRBJ1-2 and V is TRBV4-3; 7 bases agree with TRBD1. Germline CDR1 is LGHNA and CDR2 is YSLEER. V gave up 5 bases and J gave up 6 bases; unmatched junction bases: 15. CDR3 length equals 16 residues.

The chain couples TRBV5-5 to TRBJ2-5; a weak D match, TRBD1 (6 bases). This CDR3 comprises 15 residues. V gave up 0 bases and J gave up 2 bases, with 11 bases separating them. CDR1 is SGHKS, CDR2 YYEKEE, per germline (reference sequence). The DNA of the CDR3 is TGTGCCAGCAGCTTGGGAATACAGGGTCAAGAGACCCAGTACTTC. Residues: CASSLGIQGQETQYF.

This clone was seen just once. Here the CDR3 DNA reads TGTGCCAGCAGCTTAGAGATCAGAAAGAACAATGAGCAGTTCTTC. It codes for CASSLEIRKNNEQFF. This chain joins TRBV11-2 and TRBJ2-1; D is uncertain. The CDR3 consists of 15 residues. V lost 0 bases, J lost 5 bases, and 11 bases lay in between. Germline assignment: CDR1 SGHAT and CDR2 FQNNGV.

J is TRBJ2-3 and V is TRBV30, with a possible D match to TRBD1 (6 bases). Between the trimmed V and J ends, which lost 1 base and 4 bases, there was a span of 9 bases. The germline V gene encodes CDR1 GTSNPN and CDR2 SVGIG (reference sequence). This CDR3 region has 13 residues. CDR3 protein: CAWSDWGPDTQYF. CDR3 in DNA: TGTGCCTGGAGTGACTGGGGGCCAGATACGCAGTATTTT. The variable domain in full, completed from reference TRBV30 and TRBJ2-3, reads SQTIHQWPATLVQPVGSPLSLECTVEGTSNPNLYWYRQAAGRGLQLLFYSVGIGQISSEVPQNLSASRPQDRQFILSSKKLLLSDSGFYLCAWSDWGPDTQYFGPGTRLTVL.

At least ten counts were recorded for this clone. The chain employs TRBV30 and TRBJ1-1; D unresolved. Germline V gene lookup returns CDR1 GTSNPN and CDR2 SVGIG (reference sequence). V was clipped by 2 bases and J by 0 bases, with 7 bases between them. The CDR3 extends over 13 amino acids. CDR3 residues: CAWSRQMNTEAFF. The CDR3 DNA sequence: TGTGCCTGGAGTAGGCAGATGAACACTGAAGCTTTCTTT. The whole variable domain, filled in from reference TRBV30 and TRBJ1-1, reads SQTIHQWPATLVQPVGSPLSLECTVEGTSNPNLYWYRQAAGRGLQLLFYSVGIGQISSEVPQNLSASRPQDRQFILSSKKLLLSDSGFYLCAWSRQMNTEAFFGQGTRLTVV.

The chain employs TRBV7-2 and TRBJ1-4; 8 bases fit TRBD1. Per germline, CDR1 SGHTA and CDR2 FQGNSA. The CDR3 is 15 amino acids. The V and J ends lost 5 bases and 2 bases, in that order; junction bases with no gene match: 4. The CDR3 region is CASSLRGHTNEKLFF. CDR3 DNA: TGTGCCAGCAGCCTCAGGGGGCACACTAATGAAAAACTGTTTTTT.

The chain uses TRBV11-2 and TRBJ2-3; 13 bases map to TRBD2. The CDR3 has 16 amino acids. V trimming: 5 bases; J trimming: 2 bases; junction bases outside the gene matches: 4. Germline CDR1 reads SGHAT; CDR2 reads FQNNGV. CDR3: CASSRLAGGHTDTQYF. In DNA form, the CDR3 reads TGTGCCAGCAGCCGACTAGCGGGAGGACACACAGATACGCAGTATTTT.

The chain recombines TRBV29-1 with TRBJ1-2; 9 bases line up with TRBD1. Losses at the gene ends were 4 bases for V and 7 bases for J; bases not matched to a gene: 4. Looked up from germline, CDR1 is SQVTM and CDR2 is ANQGSEA. This CDR3 contains 12 residues. CDR3 coding DNA: TGCAGCGTTGCATCGACAGGGGGTGGCTACACCTTC. This codes for CSVASTGGGYTF.

Comment on this clone: The same CDR3 also results from other DNA sequences found in this sample. The rearrangement uses TRBV6-5 and TRBJ1-2; no clear D. In germline, CDR1 is MNHEY, CDR2 SVGAGI. The CDR3 sequence is 12 residues long. Trimming stripped 2 bases from V and 2 bases from J, with 3 bases between. In DNA form, the CDR3 reads TGTGCCAGCAGTTACAGCAACTATGGCTACACCTTC. Translation gives CASSYSNYGYTF.